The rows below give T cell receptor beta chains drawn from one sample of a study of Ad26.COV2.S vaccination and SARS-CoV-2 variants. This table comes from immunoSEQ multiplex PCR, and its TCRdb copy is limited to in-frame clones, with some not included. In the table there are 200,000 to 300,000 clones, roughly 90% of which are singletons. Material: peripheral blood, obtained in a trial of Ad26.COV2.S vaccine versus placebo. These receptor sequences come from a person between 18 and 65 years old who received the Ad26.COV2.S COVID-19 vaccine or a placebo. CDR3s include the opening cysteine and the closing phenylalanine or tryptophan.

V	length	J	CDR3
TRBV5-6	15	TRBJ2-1	CASSLGQGAYNEQFF
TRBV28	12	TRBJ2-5	CASSLSRETQYF
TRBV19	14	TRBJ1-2	CASSAEQGRYGYTF
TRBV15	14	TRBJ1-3	CATSGDRGLNTIYF
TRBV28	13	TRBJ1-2	CASSYPGTYGYTF
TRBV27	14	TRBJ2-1	CASSFQGVYNEQFF
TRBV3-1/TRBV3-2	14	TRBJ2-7	CASSRTTGSYEQYF
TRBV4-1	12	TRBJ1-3	CASSQQPNTIYF
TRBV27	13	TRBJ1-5	CASSFGANQPQHF
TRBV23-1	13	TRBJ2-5	CASLRGARGAQYF
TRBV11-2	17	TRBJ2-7	CASSFAGRTGSLYEQYF
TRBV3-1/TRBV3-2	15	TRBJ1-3	CASSPTGLSGNTIYF
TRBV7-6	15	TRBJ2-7	CASSSTPGGIYEQYF